Below are 23 T cell receptor beta chains sequenced from a single sample in a study of PD-L1 blockade in urothelial cancer. Method: immunoSEQ multiplex PCR; TCRdb's copy keeps in-frame clones and lacks some. The table shows fewer than 90,000 clones, with about 91% occurring only once. Time point denoted: peripheral blood 6 weeks after treatment start. Sample: PBMCs, taken around atezolizumab (anti-PD-L1) treatment. All receptors derive from a woman aged 80 or over with urothelial cancer.

V gene TRBV6-4 combines with J gene TRBJ2-1; 9 positions agree with TRBD2. Germline V gene lookup returns CDR1 MRHNA and CDR2 SNTAGT. This CDR3 has 15 residues. V lost 4 bases to trimming and J lost 6 bases; unmatched junction nucleotides: 7. The CDR3 coding sequence is TGTGCCAGCAGTGTGGAAGCGGGAGGTGGCAATGAGCAGTTCTTC. It codes for CASSVEAGGGNEQFF.

This chain links TRBV7-3 with TRBJ2-3; TRBD2 matches at 13 bases. V lost 1 base and J lost 3; bases outside the gene matches: 1. The CDR3 totals 16 residues. Per the germline V gene, CDR1 is SGHTA and CDR2 is FQGTGA. The DNA of the CDR3 is TGTGCCAGCAGCTTAATACTAGCGGGAGGGACAGATACGCAGTATTTT. Translation gives CASSLILAGGTDTQYF.

The chain couples TRBV6-5 to TRBJ1-4; 7 bases align to TRBD1. With V trimmed by 5 bases and J by 5 bases, 8 bases remained unmatched. This CDR3 has 15 amino acids. CDR1 is MNHEY and CDR2 is SVGAGI in the germline V gene. The CDR3 coding sequence is TGTGCCAGCAGTCCCCAGACAGGGAGGAATGAAAAACTGTTTTTT. It yields the protein CASSPQTGRNEKLFF.

The chain couples TRBV7-9 to TRBJ2-7; 16 positions agree with TRBD2. The CDR3 has 17 residues. Germline-derived CDR1 and CDR2 are SEHNR and FQNEAQ (reference sequence). Trimming cost V 8 bases and J 4 bases; bases outside gene matches: 11. CDR3 region: CASSGTSGRAGRYEQYF. Written as DNA, the CDR3 is TGTGCCAGCTCCGGGACTAGCGGGAGGGCCGGTCGTTACGAGCAGTACTTC.

The chain is built from TRBV5-1 and TRBJ1-2, with D possibly matching TRBD1 (6 bases). The V gene lost 0 bases and the J gene lost 0 bases, with 18 bases spanning the gap. In germline, CDR1 is SGHRS, CDR2 YFSETQ. The CDR3 consists of 18 residues. Here the CDR3 reads CASSLEGGRDIANYGYTF. The DNA for the CDR3 is TGCGCCAGCAGCTTGGAAGGGGGAAGGGACATCGCTAACTATGGCTACACCTTC.

V usage is TRBV5-1 and J usage is TRBJ2-2; tentatively, D is TRBD2 (5 bases). The V and J ends lost 5 bases and 0 bases respectively, with 23 bases between them. The CDR3 is 19 amino acids. Germline lookup yields CDR1 SGHRS and CDR2 YFSETQ. This CDR3 reads CASSGFGLGLSSNTGELFF. The CDR3 DNA is TGCGCCAGCAGTGGGTTTGGACTTGGTCTATCCTCGAACACCGGGGAGCTGTTTTTT.

V gene TRBV10-3 combines with J gene TRBJ2-1; 8 bases fit TRBD2. The CDR3 length is 15 residues. V shed 2 bases and J 8 bases; nucleotides not matched to a gene: 8. Germline CDR1 and CDR2: ENHRY and SYGVKD. CDR3 loop: CAISEGPYGGDEQFF. CDR3 nucleotides: TGTGCCATCAGTGAGGGCCCTTACGGGGGGGATGAGCAGTTCTTC.

The chain has TRBV27 and TRBJ2-1, with TRBD2 matching 8 bases. Germline lookup yields CDR1 MNHEY and CDR2 SMNVEV (reference sequence). This CDR3 region has 14 residues. V shed 5 bases, J shed 10 bases, and the junction held 10 bases outside the gene matches. The CDR3 sequence is CASSPAGLVGEQFF. Here the CDR3 DNA reads TGTGCCAGCAGTCCCGCGGGACTAGTGGGGGAGCAGTTCTTC.

The CDR3 is CASSWGAGGTYEQYF. Here the CDR3 DNA reads TGTGCCAGCAGCTGGGGGGCGGGAGGTACCTACGAGCAGTACTTC. The chain combines TRBV5-6 with TRBJ2-7; 8 bases line up with TRBD2. The CDR3 contains 15 residues. V gave up 3 bases and J gave up 2 bases; unmatched junction bases: 7. Germline CDR1 SGHDT, CDR2 YYEEEE.

This clone appeared a single time. This chain uses TRBV6-1 with TRBJ2-1; the D gene is possibly TRBD2 (5 bases). The CDR3 is 12 amino acids. Trimming shortened V by 6 bases and J by 8 bases, and 11 bases separated the two germline ends. Germline-derived CDR1 and CDR2 are MNHNS and SASEGT. The CDR3 DNA is TGTGCCAGCAGACTCCTAGCCCATGAGCAGTTCTTC. Residues: CASRLLAHEQFF.

The chain carries TRBV2 and TRBJ2-1; perhaps TRBD2 as D (6 bases). The CDR3 totals 12 residues. Trimming shortened V by 3 bases and J by 8 bases, and 8 bases separated the two germline ends. CDR1 and CDR2 (germline): SNHLY, FYNNEI. The CDR3 DNA sequence: TGTGCCAGCAGTGAGAGGGACTATGAGCAGTTCTTC. It translates to CASSERDYEQFF.

The CDR3 coding sequence is TGTGCCAGCAGTGAAGTCCGGGACAGGGGGGTGTGGGGGAACACTGAAGCTTTCTTT. It translates to CASSEVRDRGVWGNTEAFF. V usage is TRBV6-1 and J usage is TRBJ1-1, with 11 bases lining up with TRBD1. The J segment lost 1 base and the V segment lost 1 base, leaving 11 bases of the junction unmatched. CDR3 length: 19 residues. Germline CDR1 MNHNS, CDR2 SASEGT.

The count of this clone is one. The gene calls are TRBV10-3 and TRBJ2-7; tentative D call: TRBD1 (6 bases). Trimming removed 3 bases at V and 3 bases at J, with 6 bases between. In germline, CDR1 is ENHRY, CDR2 SYGVKD. The CDR3 contains 12 residues. The CDR3 protein is CAISEQGYEQYF. The CDR3 DNA follows: TGTGCCATCAGTGAACAGGGCTACGAGCAGTACTTC.

The chain employs TRBV7-9 and TRBJ1-2; 7 bases match TRBD1. CDR3 length: 13 amino acids. The J segment lost 8 bases and the V segment lost 1 base, leaving 4 bases of the junction unmatched. Germline lookup yields CDR1 SEHNR and CDR2 FQNEAQ (reference sequence). This CDR3 reads CASSLGTGLGYTF. CDR3 in DNA: TGTGCCAGCAGCTTAGGGACAGGTTTAGGCTACACCTTC.

The V call is TRBV9, the J call TRBJ2-7; TRBD2 agrees at 15 bases. The CDR3 covers 17 residues. From germline, CDR1 is SGDLS and CDR2 YYNGEE. Trimming took 4 bases from V and 1 from J; bases not matched to a gene: 6. CDR3 bases: TGTGCCAGCAGCCTCGGGACTAGCGGGAGGTTATCCTACGAGCAGTACTTC. It is translated as CASSLGTSGRLSYEQYF.

CDR3 sequence reads: CASSFRDNHGAFF. The DNA for the CDR3 is TGTGCCAGCAGCTTCCGGGACAACCATGGTGCTTTCTTT. The chain is built from TRBV5-6 and TRBJ1-1; TRBD1 might be the D (6 bases). The germline V gene has CDR1 SGHDT and CDR2 YYEEEE. Trimming took off 2 bases at V and 11 bases at J, with 16 bases between the two ends. The CDR3 sequence is 13 residues long.

This chain connects TRBV28 to TRBJ2-7, with 8 bases lining up with TRBD2. Germline trimming cut 7 bases from V and 7 bases from J; bases unmatched to any gene: 15. The length of the CDR3 is 15 residues. The germline V gene has CDR1 MDHEN and CDR2 SYDVKM. The CDR3, as DNA: TGTGCCAGCACCTCAGGAGGACTAGCCCCTTTGGAGCAGTACTTC. This codes for CASTSGGLAPLEQYF.

The chain combines TRBV9 with TRBJ2-2, with D possibly TRBD2 on 6 matching bases. Germline V gene sequence: CDR1 SGDLS, CDR2 YYNGEE. V lost 3 bases, J lost 5 bases, and 17 bases lay in between. The CDR3 is 16 amino acids. The DNA for the CDR3 is TGTGCCAGCAGCGGAAGGTCGGGAGTGGGTACCGGGGAGCTGTTTTTT. This gives the protein CASSGRSGVGTGELFF.

The sample holds one count of this clone. The V and J genes are TRBV18 and TRBJ2-2; 7 bases agree with TRBD1. V dropped 5 bases and J dropped 0; count of bases not matched to a gene: 3. CDR3 length: 15 amino acids. Germline V gene sequence: CDR1 KGHSH, CDR2 LQKENI. The CDR3 loop reads CASSFGTANTGELFF. The CDR3 DNA sequence: TGTGCCAGCTCATTCGGGACAGCGAACACCGGGGAGCTGTTTTTT. The variable domain in full, completed from reference TRBV18 and TRBJ2-2, reads NAGVMQNPRHLVRRRGQEARLRCSPMKGHSHVYWYRQLPEEGLKFMVYLQKENIIDESGMPKERFSAEFPKEGPSILRIQQVVRGDSAAYFCASSFGTANTGELFFGEGSRLTVL.

The chain is built from TRBV6-1 and TRBJ1-2; 9 bases fit TRBD1. The CDR3 covers 14 residues. The germline CDR1 and CDR2 sequences are MNHNS and SASEGT. Trimming cost V 6 bases and J 4 bases; bases outside gene matches: 6. CDR3 sequence reads: CASSRDRAFYGYTF. The CDR3, as DNA: TGTGCCAGCAGCCGGGACAGGGCTTTCTATGGCTACACCTTC.

This sequence joins TRBV28 and TRBJ2-5, with TRBD1 matching 12 bases. The CDR3 has 15 residues. The V gene's germline CDR1 is MDHEN and CDR2 SYDVKM. V dropped 3 bases and J dropped 5; count of bases not matched to a gene: 4. DNA for the CDR3: TGTGCCAGCAGTTTTACCGGGACAGGGGGCGAGACCCAGTACTTC. This gives the protein CASSFTGTGGETQYF.

The rearrangement links TRBV13 to TRBJ2-6, with TRBD1 as a possible D gene (5 bases). The length of the CDR3 is 16 residues. V was clipped by 4 bases and J by 0 bases, with 10 bases between them. Per the germline V gene, CDR1 is PRHDT and CDR2 is FYEKMQ (reference sequence). CDR3 in DNA: TGTGCCAGCAGCTACGACAGCAGCTCTGGGGCCAACGTCCTGACTTTC. Translated, it gives CASSYDSSSGANVLTF.

The V and J genes are TRBV7-3 and TRBJ2-2; 9 nucleotides agree with TRBD2. The CDR3 has 16 residues. CDR1 and CDR2 (germline): SGHTA, FQGTGA. V shed 4 bases and J 4 bases; nucleotides not matched to a gene: 7. The CDR3: CASSSRLAASTGELFF. The DNA of the CDR3 is TGTGCCAGCAGCTCTCGACTAGCGGCTAGCACCGGGGAGCTGTTTTTT.